This TCR beta chain came from a study of blood T cell repertoires in COVID-19. Study-wide background: The United States, Italy and Spain supplied acute and convalescent COVID-19 samples. The cDNA or gDNA used as material had been derived from T cells, B-cell-depleted T cells, or PBMCs.

This CDR3 spans 13 amino acids. With 0 bases removed from V and 6 bases from J, the gap between germline ends came to 8 bases. The authors' processing: Amplification of reference gene primers was used by the study to estimate nucleated cell counts. TCRdb's copy holds only in-frame clones and misses some; the assay was immunoSEQ multiplex PCR. V and J calls plus clone size are reproduced from that table; the DNA served to infer D and trimming. The top ten clones hold about 1.2% of a sample with some 67,000 clones, 88% of them seen once. This TCR was sampled from a woman aged 55-69 years with acute or convalescent COVID-19. The rearrangement joins TRBV12-3 or TRBV12-4 to TRBJ1-1, with a weak D call TRBD1 (6 bases). Input material: peripheral blood. CDR3 nucleotide sequence: TGTGCCAGCAGTTTAGCAGAGGGGGCTGAAGCTTTCTTT. Its protein is CASSLAEGAEAFF.